This T cell receptor beta chain was observed in a study of monozygotic twins with cystic fibrosis. Overall study results and limits: Median Simpson clonality of about 0.01 suggested naive T cells predominated.

As to this clone: Its antigen is currently unknown.

Repertoires were generated with immunoSEQ multiplex PCR, while TCRdb's copy carries only in-frame clones and drops some. This table holds roughly 14,000 clones, 90% to 95% found once. The sequenced material came from blood. The sequence was collected from a girl aged 2 to 9 with cystic fibrosis.

This CDR3 reads CASSQDVSGSLREQYF. CDR3 nucleotides: TGCGCCAGCAGCCAAGATGTGAGCGGGAGCCTGCGAGAGCAGTACTTC. The chain employs TRBV4-3 and TRBJ2-7; 8 bases align to TRBD2. V gave up 0 bases and J gave up 7 bases; unmatched junction bases: 11. Per the germline V gene, CDR1 is LGHNA and CDR2 is YSLEER. The CDR3 is made up of 16 amino acids.